The rows below give T cell receptor beta chains drawn from one sample of a study of blood T cell repertoires in COVID-19. Sequencing was performed with immunoSEQ multiplex PCR; in TCRdb, only in-frame clones are kept and a portion is missing. The sample contains 270,000 or so clones, roughly 90% of which appear only once. Sequencing was done on a sample of peripheral blood. These receptors were taken from a woman aged 25 to 39 with active or convalescent COVID-19. Each CDR3 is given with its conserved first and last residue. A D gene is named only where the DNA matches it firmly. Rows may omit the clone size; those that give it use once, few, many or a size class.

d_gene: TRBD1
j_gene: TRBJ2-2
abundance: .
v_gene: TRBV7-6
CDR3aa: CASSLPQGASTGELFF
CDR3nt: TGTGCCAGCAGCTTACCTCAGGGGGCAAGTACCGGGGAGCTGTTTTTT

d_gene: TRBD2
j_gene: TRBJ2-3
abundance: .
v_gene: TRBV5-1
CDR3aa: CASRAGGADTQYF
CDR3nt: TGCGCCAGCAGAGCGGGGGGTGCAGATACGCAGTATTTT

d_gene: .
j_gene: TRBJ2-2
abundance: .
v_gene: TRBV19
CDR3aa: CASSISAGWGTGELFF
CDR3nt: TGTGCCAGTAGTATCTCGGCGGGGTGGGGAACCGGGGAGCTGTTTTTT

d_gene: TRBD1
j_gene: TRBJ1-5
abundance: .
v_gene: TRBV6-5
CDR3aa: CATWTGISNQPQHF
CDR3nt: TGTGCCACCTGGACAGGGATAAGCAATCAGCCCCAGCATTTT

d_gene: TRBD1
j_gene: TRBJ1-2
abundance: .
v_gene: TRBV5-6
CDR3aa: CASSPRDREAYGYTF
CDR3nt: TGTGCCAGCAGCCCCCGGGACAGGGAGGCCTATGGCTACACCTTC

d_gene: TRBD1
j_gene: TRBJ1-2
abundance: once
v_gene: TRBV28
CDR3aa: CASSLRGGTVYYGYTF
CDR3nt: TGTGCCAGCAGTCTTAGAGGGGGGACAGTTTACTATGGCTACACCTTC

d_gene: .
j_gene: TRBJ1-2
abundance: .
v_gene: TRBV28
CDR3aa: CASSLLGADSYGYTF
CDR3nt: TGTGCCAGCAGTTTATTGGGGGCAGACTCCTATGGCTACACCTTC

d_gene: TRBD1
j_gene: TRBJ1-5
abundance: .
v_gene: TRBV30
CDR3aa: CAWTSGQGGQPQHF
CDR3nt: TGTGCCTGGACTTCGGGACAGGGGGGGCAGCCCCAGCATTTT

d_gene: .
j_gene: TRBJ1-1
abundance: .
v_gene: TRBV19
CDR3aa: CATSGGADRMGTEAFF
CDR3nt: TGTGCCACCTCCGGTGGGGCGGATAGGATGGGCACTGAAGCTTTCTTT

d_gene: .
j_gene: TRBJ2-3
abundance: .
v_gene: TRBV27
CDR3aa: CASSVRGFGDTQYF
CDR3nt: TGTGCCAGCAGCGTCAGGGGCTTCGGGGATACGCAGTATTTT

d_gene: .
j_gene: TRBJ1-4
abundance: .
v_gene: TRBV5-8
CDR3aa: CASSLDHTFEKLFF
CDR3nt: TGTGCCAGCAGCTTGGATCATACATTTGAAAAACTGTTTTTT

d_gene: .
j_gene: TRBJ2-1
abundance: .
v_gene: TRBV29-1
CDR3aa: CSVAGGSYNEQFF
CDR3nt: TGCAGCGTTGCCGGGGGCTCCTACAATGAGCAGTTCTTC

d_gene: .
j_gene: TRBJ2-5
abundance: .
v_gene: TRBV12-3/TRBV12-4
CDR3aa: CASSYRAGETQYF
CDR3nt: TGTGCCAGCAGCTACAGGGCAGGGGAGACCCAGTACTTC

d_gene: .
j_gene: TRBJ1-1
abundance: .
v_gene: TRBV19
CDR3aa: CAITNVENTEAFF
CDR3nt: TGTGCCATCACTAATGTGGAGAACACTGAAGCTTTCTTT

d_gene: .
j_gene: TRBJ2-5
abundance: .
v_gene: TRBV5-5
CDR3aa: CASSLQETQYF
CDR3nt: TGTGCCAGCAGCTTACAGGAGACCCAGTACTTC

d_gene: TRBD2
j_gene: TRBJ2-1
abundance: .
v_gene: TRBV4-2
CDR3aa: CASSRALAVTSYNEQFF
CDR3nt: TGTGCCAGCAGCCGGGCCCTAGCGGTCACCTCCTACAATGAGCAGTTCTTC

d_gene: TRBD1
j_gene: TRBJ1-2
abundance: .
v_gene: TRBV6-2/TRBV6-3
CDR3aa: CASSYSGQAYYGYTF
CDR3nt: TGTGCCAGCAGTTACTCGGGACAGGCCTACTATGGCTACACCTTC

d_gene: .
j_gene: TRBJ2-7
abundance: .
v_gene: TRBV28
CDR3aa: CASSSPFGEQYF
CDR3nt: TGTGCCAGCAGTTCCCCCTTCGGCGAGCAGTACTTC

d_gene: TRBD1
j_gene: TRBJ1-1
abundance: .
v_gene: TRBV28
CDR3aa: CASSLPNKRQGLKDTEAFF
CDR3nt: TGTGCCAGCAGTTTACCGAACAAAAGACAGGGGTTAAAGGACACTGAAGCTTTCTTT

d_gene: .
j_gene: TRBJ1-2
abundance: .
v_gene: TRBV6-5
CDR3aa: CASSYKQGQDGYTF
CDR3nt: TGTGCCAGCAGTTACAAACAGGGTCAAGATGGCTACACCTTC

d_gene: TRBD1
j_gene: TRBJ2-1
abundance: .
v_gene: TRBV7-2
CDR3aa: CASSLDRAYNEQFF
CDR3nt: TGTGCCAGCAGCTTGGACAGGGCCTACAATGAGCAGTTCTTC

d_gene: TRBD1
j_gene: TRBJ1-6
abundance: .
v_gene: TRBV9
CDR3aa: CASSGRDRSSPLHF
CDR3nt: TGTGCCAGCAGCGGCCGGGACAGAAGTTCACCCCTCCACTTT

d_gene: .
j_gene: TRBJ2-5
abundance: .
v_gene: TRBV10-1
CDR3aa: CASSESGGVQETQYF
CDR3nt: TGCGCCAGCAGTGAGTCCGGCGGGGTCCAAGAGACCCAGTACTTC

d_gene: .
j_gene: TRBJ1-3
abundance: .
v_gene: TRBV6-5
CDR3aa: CASRELSGNTIYF
CDR3nt: TGTGCCAGCAGGGAGCTCTCTGGAAACACCATATATTTT

d_gene: .
j_gene: TRBJ2-1
abundance: .
v_gene: TRBV7-2
CDR3aa: CASSSPTQGGSYNEQFF
CDR3nt: TGTGCCAGCAGCTCGCCAACACAGGGGGGGTCCTACAATGAGCAGTTCTTC

d_gene: .
j_gene: TRBJ2-1
abundance: few
v_gene: TRBV6-5
CDR3aa: CASSPTSRGRGQFF
CDR3nt: TGTGCCAGCAGTCCAACCTCCAGGGGCCGGGGGCAGTTCTTC

d_gene: .
j_gene: TRBJ2-1
abundance: .
v_gene: TRBV9
CDR3aa: CASSVTLGDLGDEQFF
CDR3nt: TGTGCCAGCAGCGTAACATTAGGGGACTTGGGGGATGAGCAGTTCTTC

d_gene: .
j_gene: TRBJ1-5
abundance: .
v_gene: TRBV7-8
CDR3aa: CASSLGRQAGLQPQHF
CDR3nt: TGTGCCAGCAGCTTAGGTCGACAGGCAGGACTTCAGCCCCAGCATTTT

d_gene: TRBD2
j_gene: TRBJ2-7
abundance: .
v_gene: TRBV6-1
CDR3aa: CASSDGRAGRFYEQYF
CDR3nt: TGTGCCAGCAGTGATGGTCGAGCGGGGCGATTCTACGAGCAGTACTTC

d_gene: TRBD1
j_gene: TRBJ2-7
abundance: .
v_gene: TRBV29-1
CDR3aa: CSVETQGARYEQYF
CDR3nt: TGCAGCGTTGAAACCCAGGGGGCGAGGTACGAGCAGTACTTC

d_gene: TRBD1
j_gene: TRBJ2-1
abundance: once
v_gene: TRBV4-3
CDR3aa: CASSPGGTGHEQFF
CDR3nt: TGCGCCAGCAGCCCAGGAGGGACAGGGCATGAGCAGTTCTTC

d_gene: TRBD1
j_gene: TRBJ1-1
abundance: .
v_gene: TRBV5-1
CDR3aa: CASSGIGQGDTEAFF
CDR3nt: TGCGCCAGCAGCGGTATCGGACAGGGAGACACTGAAGCTTTCTTT

d_gene: TRBD1
j_gene: TRBJ2-7
abundance: .
v_gene: TRBV5-1
CDR3aa: CASSLGWGQGGYEQYF
CDR3nt: TGCGCCAGCAGCTTGGGATGGGGACAGGGTGGGTACGAGCAGTACTTC

d_gene: TRBD1
j_gene: TRBJ1-2
abundance: .
v_gene: TRBV12-3/TRBV12-4
CDR3aa: CASSPDRGGGYTF
CDR3nt: TGTGCCAGCAGCCCCGACAGGGGCGGCGGCTACACCTTC

d_gene: .
j_gene: TRBJ2-3
abundance: .
v_gene: TRBV18
CDR3aa: CASSGPSTDTQYF
CDR3nt: TGTGCCAGCTCGGGCCCTAGCACAGATACGCAGTATTTT

d_gene: .
j_gene: TRBJ2-5
abundance: .
v_gene: TRBV9
CDR3aa: CASSALPGVETQYF
CDR3nt: TGTGCCAGCAGCGCGTTGCCAGGGGTAGAGACCCAGTACTTC

d_gene: .
j_gene: TRBJ1-2
abundance: .
v_gene: TRBV12-3/TRBV12-4
CDR3aa: CASSLTGFGYTF
CDR3nt: TGTGCCAGCAGTTTAACGGGGTTCGGCTACACCTTC

d_gene: TRBD2
j_gene: TRBJ2-5
abundance: .
v_gene: TRBV2
CDR3aa: CASRARTSGGVETQYF
CDR3nt: TGTGCCAGCCGAGCTAGGACTAGCGGGGGGGTGGAGACCCAGTACTTC

d_gene: TRBD2
j_gene: TRBJ2-5
abundance: .
v_gene: TRBV3-1/TRBV3-2
CDR3aa: CASSQRSLAGGQETQYF
CDR3nt: TGTGCCAGCAGCCAAAGGTCCCTAGCGGGGGGCCAAGAGACCCAGTACTTC

d_gene: TRBD2
j_gene: TRBJ2-2
abundance: .
v_gene: TRBV5-6
CDR3aa: CASSPLAMGTGELFF
CDR3nt: TGTGCCAGCAGCCCACTAGCGATGGGCACCGGGGAGCTGTTTTTT

d_gene: .
j_gene: TRBJ1-1
abundance: once
v_gene: TRBV10-3
CDR3aa: CAISEQAYTEAFF
CDR3nt: TGTGCCATCAGTGAGCAGGCCTACACTGAAGCTTTCTTT

d_gene: .
j_gene: TRBJ1-2
abundance: .
v_gene: TRBV28
CDR3aa: CASRVFDSSYGYTF
CDR3nt: TGTGCCAGCAGGGTATTTGACAGCTCTTATGGCTACACCTTC

d_gene: .
j_gene: TRBJ1-5
abundance: .
v_gene: TRBV25-1
CDR3aa: CASSWLQGTGDQPQHF
CDR3nt: TGTGCCAGCAGTTGGTTACAGGGAACCGGTGATCAGCCCCAGCATTTT

d_gene: TRBD1
j_gene: TRBJ2-7
abundance: .
v_gene: TRBV4-1
CDR3aa: CASSQPGQGYEQYF
CDR3nt: TGCGCCAGCAGCCAACCTGGACAGGGCTACGAGCAGTACTTC

d_gene: .
j_gene: TRBJ1-6
abundance: .
v_gene: TRBV30
CDR3aa: CAWGDSNSPLHF
CDR3nt: TGTGCCTGGGGAGACAGCAATTCACCCCTCCACTTT

d_gene: .
j_gene: TRBJ1-2
abundance: .
v_gene: TRBV7-9
CDR3aa: CASSTSTNYGYTF
CDR3nt: TGTGCCAGCAGCACTAGCACTAACTATGGCTACACCTTC

d_gene: TRBD1
j_gene: TRBJ2-7
abundance: once
v_gene: TRBV2
CDR3aa: CASSGDSPYEQYF
CDR3nt: TGTGCCAGCAGTGGGGACAGTCCCTACGAGCAGTACTTC

d_gene: .
j_gene: TRBJ2-5
abundance: .
v_gene: TRBV27
CDR3aa: CASSNLRGPQGAQYF
CDR3nt: TGTGCCAGCAGTAACTTGCGGGGACCCCAGGGGGCCCAGTACTTC

d_gene: TRBD1
j_gene: TRBJ2-2
abundance: few
v_gene: TRBV4-3
CDR3aa: CASRGQPNTGELFF
CDR3nt: TGCGCCAGCAGGGGACAGCCGAACACCGGGGAGCTGTTTTTT

d_gene: TRBD1
j_gene: TRBJ1-2
abundance: .
v_gene: TRBV18
CDR3aa: CASSAGQVVNGYTF
CDR3nt: TGTGCCAGCTCAGCGGGACAGGTAGTGAATGGCTACACCTTC

d_gene: .
j_gene: TRBJ2-5
abundance: .
v_gene: TRBV6-1
CDR3aa: CASSEARDLKTQYF
CDR3nt: TGTGCCAGCAGTGAAGCAAGGGACTTGAAGACCCAGTACTTC

d_gene: TRBD1
j_gene: TRBJ1-6
abundance: .
v_gene: TRBV4-3
CDR3aa: CASSQSTGQGGSPLHF
CDR3nt: TGCGCCAGCAGCCAATCAACAGGACAGGGGGGTTCACCCCTCCACTTT

d_gene: TRBD1
j_gene: TRBJ1-1
abundance: .
v_gene: TRBV5-1
CDR3aa: CASSPLTGPNTEAFF
CDR3nt: TGCGCCAGCAGCCCGCTGACAGGGCCGAACACTGAAGCTTTCTTT

d_gene: .
j_gene: TRBJ1-5
abundance: .
v_gene: TRBV10-3
CDR3aa: CAISERQMIGSNQPQHF
CDR3nt: TGTGCCATCAGTGAAAGACAGATGATAGGGAGCAATCAGCCCCAGCATTTT

d_gene: .
j_gene: TRBJ2-1
abundance: .
v_gene: TRBV29-1
CDR3aa: CSVDGGNEQFF
CDR3nt: TGCAGCGTTGACGGGGGTAATGAGCAGTTCTTC

d_gene: TRBD1
j_gene: TRBJ1-2
abundance: once
v_gene: TRBV4-3
CDR3aa: CASSQGHQITGEGYTF
CDR3nt: TGCGCCAGCAGCCAAGGCCATCAAATCACAGGGGAGGGCTACACCTTC

d_gene: TRBD2
j_gene: TRBJ2-1
abundance: .
v_gene: TRBV5-1
CDR3aa: CASSRRLAGVSSYNEQFF
CDR3nt: TGCGCCAGCAGCCGCCGACTAGCGGGGGTCAGCTCCTACAATGAGCAGTTCTTC

d_gene: TRBD1
j_gene: TRBJ1-1
abundance: .
v_gene: TRBV11-3
CDR3aa: CASSLTGSNTEAFF
CDR3nt: TGTGCCAGCAGCTTGACAGGGTCCAACACTGAAGCTTTCTTT

d_gene: .
j_gene: TRBJ1-1
abundance: .
v_gene: TRBV2
CDR3aa: CASSDRNTEAFF
CDR3nt: TGTGCCAGCAGTGATCGGAACACTGAAGCTTTCTTT

d_gene: .
j_gene: TRBJ1-4
abundance: .
v_gene: TRBV7-2
CDR3aa: CASSLVSGQFEKLFF
CDR3nt: TGTGCCAGCAGCTTAGTTTCCGGACAGTTTGAAAAACTGTTTTTT